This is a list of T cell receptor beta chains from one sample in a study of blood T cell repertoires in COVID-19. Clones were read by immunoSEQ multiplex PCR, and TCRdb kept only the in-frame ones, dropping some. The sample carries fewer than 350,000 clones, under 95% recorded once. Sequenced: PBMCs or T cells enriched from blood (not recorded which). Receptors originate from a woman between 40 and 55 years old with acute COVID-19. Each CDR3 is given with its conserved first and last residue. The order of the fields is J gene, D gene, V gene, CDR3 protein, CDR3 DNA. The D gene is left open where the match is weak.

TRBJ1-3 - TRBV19 CASSIATGISGNTIYF TGTGCCAGTAGTATCGCCACAGGTATCTCTGGAAACACCATATATTTT
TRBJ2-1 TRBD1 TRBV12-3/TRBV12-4 CASTTTGRNEQFF TGTGCCAGCACCACGACAGGGCGCAATGAGCAGTTCTTC
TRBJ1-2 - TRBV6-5 CASSYLPGMGYGYTF TGTGCCAGCAGTTACCTCCCCGGGATGGGCTATGGCTACACCTTC
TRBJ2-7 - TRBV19 CASSIVGQGSYEQYF TGTGCCAGTAGTATAGTTGGGCAGGGAAGCTACGAGCAGTACTTC
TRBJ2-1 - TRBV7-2 CASSLDSGNYNEQFF TGTGCCAGCAGCTTAGACAGCGGAAACTACAATGAGCAGTTCTTC
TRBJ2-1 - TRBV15 CATSRERSSSYNEQFF TGTGCCACCAGCAGAGAAAGATCTAGCTCCTACAATGAGCAGTTCTTC
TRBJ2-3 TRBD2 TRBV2 CASRFGLAGADTQYF TGTGCCAGCAGGTTTGGACTAGCGGGAGCAGATACGCAGTATTTT
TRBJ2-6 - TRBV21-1 CASSTRADSGANVLTF TGTGCCAGCAGCACCAGGGCAGACTCTGGGGCCAACGTCCTGACTTTC
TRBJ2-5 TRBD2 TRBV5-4 CASRPGSGRQQETQYF TGTGCCAGCAGACCCGGGAGCGGGAGACAACAAGAGACCCAGTACTTC
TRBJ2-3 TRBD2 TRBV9 CASSVYLAGGHSDTQYF TGTGCCAGCAGCGTGTACTTAGCGGGAGGGCATTCAGATACGCAGTATTTT
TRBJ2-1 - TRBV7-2 CASSLGRGSYNEQFF TGTGCCAGCAGCTTAGGACGAGGCTCCTACAATGAGCAGTTCTTC
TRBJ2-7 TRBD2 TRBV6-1 CASSEAGLAAYYEQYF TGTGCCAGCAGTGAAGCGGGACTAGCGGCATACTACGAGCAGTACTTC
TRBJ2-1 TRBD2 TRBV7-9 CASSSGGSLYNEQFF TGTGCCAGCAGCTCCGGGGGGTCGCTTTACAATGAGCAGTTCTTC
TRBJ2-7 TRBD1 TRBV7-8 CASSNRGISYEQYF TGTGCCAGCAGCAACAGGGGAATCTCCTACGAGCAGTACTTC
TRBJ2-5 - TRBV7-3 CASSLTGEKQETQYF TGTGCCAGCAGCTTAACCGGGGAAAAACAAGAGACCCAGTACTTC
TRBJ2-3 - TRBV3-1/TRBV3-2 CASSPTSKTDTQYF TGTGCCAGCAGCCCGACTAGTAAGACAGATACGCAGTATTTT
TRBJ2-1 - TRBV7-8 CASSLDGQGEQFF TGTGCCAGCAGCTTAGACGGTCAGGGTGAGCAGTTCTTC
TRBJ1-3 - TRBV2 CASRSGQRNTIYF TGTGCCAGCAGATCTGGACAGAGAAACACCATATATTTT
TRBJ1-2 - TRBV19 CASSIEGGYGYTF TGTGCCAGTAGTATAGAAGGGGGCTATGGCTACACCTTC